Listed here is a single T cell receptor (beta chain). The sample is drawn from a study of OX40 agonist ivuxolimab in advanced cancers. The protocol was immunoSEQ multiplex PCR, while the TCRdb copy is restricted to in-frame clones and leaves out a portion. The sample records tens of thousands of clones, approximately 84% being singletons. Germline assignment: CDR1 MNHNS and CDR2 SASEGT. Between the trimmed V and J ends, which lost 4 bases and 3 bases, there was a span of 16 bases. This CDR3 is 15 amino acids long. This sample comprised CD4+ or CD8+ T cells sorted from blood, obtained in a trial of the OX40 agonist ivuxolimab. The clonotype originates from an adult with an advanced solid tumor such as melanoma, head and neck, liver or kidney cancer. The chain links TRBV6-1 to TRBJ2-7; the D gene is possibly TRBD2 (5 bases). The CDR3 here is CASSVASSLVYEQYF. The CDR3 DNA follows: TGTGCCAGCAGTGTCGCTAGCAGTCTAGTCTACGAGCAGTACTTC.